The T cell receptor (beta chain) under discussion was sequenced for a study of T cells after yellow fever vaccination. V was trimmed by 1 base and J by 11 bases, leaving 12 bases between them. This CDR3 comprises 12 residues. TCRdb called the 5' RACE reads again in MiXCR, with one record for every CDR3 protein. Seen here are under 400,000 distinct CDR3 sequences, about an eighth observed once, and the top ten hold about 3%. The specimen was CD4+ T cells sorted from PBMCs, collected 15 days after the yellow fever booster vaccination. V and J are TRBV5-3 and TRBJ1-1; D might be TRBD1 (5 bases). TRBV5-3 is recorded as an ORF, its role being uncertain. The source is a young man who received the YFV17D yellow fever vaccine. The CDR3 region is CARSLSRGTAFF. CDR3 nucleotides: TGTGCCAGAAGCTTGAGCCGGGGCACGGCTTTCTTT.